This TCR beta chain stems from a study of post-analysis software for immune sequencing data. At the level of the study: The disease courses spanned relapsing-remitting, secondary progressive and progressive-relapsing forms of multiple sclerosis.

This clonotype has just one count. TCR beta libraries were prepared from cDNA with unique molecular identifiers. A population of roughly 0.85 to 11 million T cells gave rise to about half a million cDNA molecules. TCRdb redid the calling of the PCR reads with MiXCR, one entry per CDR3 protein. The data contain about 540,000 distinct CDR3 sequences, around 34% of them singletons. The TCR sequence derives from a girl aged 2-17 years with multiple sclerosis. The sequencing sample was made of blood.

The CDR3 here is CASSVDQGPSEKLFF. In DNA form, the CDR3 reads TGTGCCAGCAGCGTAGATCAGGGCCCTTCGGAAAAACTGTTTTTT. The chain couples TRBV9 to TRBJ1-4, with D maybe TRBD1 (5 bases). The V gene's germline CDR1 is SGDLS and CDR2 YYNGEE. CDR3 length equals 15 residues. Trimming removed 0 bases at V and 8 bases at J, with 14 bases between.